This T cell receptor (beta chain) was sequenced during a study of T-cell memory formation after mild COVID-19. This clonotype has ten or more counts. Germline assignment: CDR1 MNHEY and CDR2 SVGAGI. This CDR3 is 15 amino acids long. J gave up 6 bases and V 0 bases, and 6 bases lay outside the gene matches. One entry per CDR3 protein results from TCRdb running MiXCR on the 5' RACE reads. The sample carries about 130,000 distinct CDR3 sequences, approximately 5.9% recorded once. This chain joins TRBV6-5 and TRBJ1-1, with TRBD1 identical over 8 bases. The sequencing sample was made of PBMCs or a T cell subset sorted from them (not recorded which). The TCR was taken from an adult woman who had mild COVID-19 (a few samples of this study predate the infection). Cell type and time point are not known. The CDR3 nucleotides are TGTGCCAGCAGTTACTCGATTACACAGGGGGCTGAAGCTTTCTTT. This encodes CASSYSITQGAEAFF.